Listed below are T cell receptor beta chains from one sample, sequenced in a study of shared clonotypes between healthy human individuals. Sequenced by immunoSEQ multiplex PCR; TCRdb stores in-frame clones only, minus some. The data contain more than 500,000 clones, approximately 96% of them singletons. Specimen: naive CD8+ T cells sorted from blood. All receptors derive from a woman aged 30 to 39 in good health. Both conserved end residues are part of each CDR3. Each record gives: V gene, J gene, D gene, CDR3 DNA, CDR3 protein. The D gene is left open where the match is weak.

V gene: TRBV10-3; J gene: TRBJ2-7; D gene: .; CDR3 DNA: TGTGCCATCTGGGACGGAGACTACGAGCAGTACTTC; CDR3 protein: CAIWDGDYEQYF
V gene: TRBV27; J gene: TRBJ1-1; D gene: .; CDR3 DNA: TGTGCCAGCAGTTTTCTTTCCCAGAACACTGAAGCTTTCTTT; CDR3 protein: CASSFLSQNTEAFF
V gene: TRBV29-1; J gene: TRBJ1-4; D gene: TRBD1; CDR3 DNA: TGCAGCGTTGAGGGAGGGACAGTGGGGCCGGATGGTGAAAAACTGTTTTTT; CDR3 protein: CSVEGGTVGPDGEKLFF
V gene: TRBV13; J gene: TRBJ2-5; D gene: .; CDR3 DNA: TGTGCCAGCAGCTTAGAAGGAACGGAGACCCAGTACTTC; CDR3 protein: CASSLEGTETQYF
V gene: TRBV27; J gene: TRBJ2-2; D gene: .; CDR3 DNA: TGTGCCAGCAGTTATGGGACGAACACCGGGGAGCTGTTTTTT; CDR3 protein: CASSYGTNTGELFF
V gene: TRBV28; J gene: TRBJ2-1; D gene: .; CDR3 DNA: TGTGCCAGCAGGCGGACAGAAAAGGGGGAGCAGTTCTTC; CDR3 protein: CASRRTEKGEQFF
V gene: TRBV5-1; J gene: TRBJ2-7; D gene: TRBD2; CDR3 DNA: TGCGCCAGCAGCCCGGCGGGGGTTACGTACGAGCAGTACTTC; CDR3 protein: CASSPAGVTYEQYF
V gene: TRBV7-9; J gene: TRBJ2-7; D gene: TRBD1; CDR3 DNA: TGTGCCAGCAGCCTCTCGACAGGGGTGAACGAGCAGTACTTC; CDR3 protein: CASSLSTGVNEQYF
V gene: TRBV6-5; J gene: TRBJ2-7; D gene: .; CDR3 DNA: TGTGCCAGCAGTGGAACAGGGCCCTACTCGGGCGAGCAGTACTTC; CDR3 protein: CASSGTGPYSGEQYF
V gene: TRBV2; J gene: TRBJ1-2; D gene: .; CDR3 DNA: TGTGCCAGCAGTGAAACCTATGGCTACACCTTC; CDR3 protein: CASSETYGYTF
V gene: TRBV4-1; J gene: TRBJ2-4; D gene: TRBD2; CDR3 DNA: TGCGCCAGCAGCCCCCGGACTAGCGGGAGGTTGGGGGACATTCAGTACTTC; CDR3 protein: CASSPRTSGRLGDIQYF